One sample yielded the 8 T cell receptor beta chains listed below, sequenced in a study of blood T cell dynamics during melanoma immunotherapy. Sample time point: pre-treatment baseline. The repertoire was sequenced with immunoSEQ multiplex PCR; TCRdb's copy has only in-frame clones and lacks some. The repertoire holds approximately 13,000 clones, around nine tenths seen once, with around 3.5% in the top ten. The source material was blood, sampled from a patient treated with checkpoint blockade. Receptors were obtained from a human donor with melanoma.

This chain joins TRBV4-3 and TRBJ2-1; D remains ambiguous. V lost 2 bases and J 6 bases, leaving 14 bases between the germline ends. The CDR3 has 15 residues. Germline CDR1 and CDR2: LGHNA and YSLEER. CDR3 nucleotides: TGCGCCAGCAGCCAAAGGGTCTTAAGCGTCAATGAGCAGTTCTTC. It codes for CASSQRVLSVNEQFF.

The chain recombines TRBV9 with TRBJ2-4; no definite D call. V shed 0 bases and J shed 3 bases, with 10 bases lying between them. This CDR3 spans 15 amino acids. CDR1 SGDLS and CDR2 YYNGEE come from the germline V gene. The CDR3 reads CASSVGGFGKNIQYF. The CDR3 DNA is TGTGCCAGCAGCGTAGGGGGTTTCGGCAAAAACATTCAGTACTTC.

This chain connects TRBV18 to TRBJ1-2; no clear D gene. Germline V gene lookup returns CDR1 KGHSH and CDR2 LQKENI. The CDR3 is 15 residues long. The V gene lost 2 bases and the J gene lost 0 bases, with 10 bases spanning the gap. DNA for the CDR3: TGTGCCAGCTCACCAGAAACAGCGACTAACTATGGCTACACCTTC. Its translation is CASSPETATNYGYTF.

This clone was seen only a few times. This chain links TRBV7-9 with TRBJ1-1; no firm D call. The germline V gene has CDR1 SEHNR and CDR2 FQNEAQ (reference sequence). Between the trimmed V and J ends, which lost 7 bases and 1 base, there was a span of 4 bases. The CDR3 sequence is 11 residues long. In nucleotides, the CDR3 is TGTGCCAGCAAAAGGAACACTGAAGCTTTCTTT. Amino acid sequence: CASKRNTEAFF.

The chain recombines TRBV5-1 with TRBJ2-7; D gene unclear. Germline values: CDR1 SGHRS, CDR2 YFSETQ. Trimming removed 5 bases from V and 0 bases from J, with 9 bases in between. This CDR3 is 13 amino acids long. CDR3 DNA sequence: TGCGCCAGCAGGGGGTCGATCTCCTACGAGCAGTACTTC. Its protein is CASRGSISYEQYF. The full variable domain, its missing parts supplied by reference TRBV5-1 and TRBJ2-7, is KAGVTQTPRYLIKTRGQQVTLSCSPISGHRSVSWYQQTPGQGLQFLFEYFSETQRNKGNFPGRFSGRQFSNSRSEMNVSTLELGDSALYLCASRGSISYEQYFGPGTRLTVT.

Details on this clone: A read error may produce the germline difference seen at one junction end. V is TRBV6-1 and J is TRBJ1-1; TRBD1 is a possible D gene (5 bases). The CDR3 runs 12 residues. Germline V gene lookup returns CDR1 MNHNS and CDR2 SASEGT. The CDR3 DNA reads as TGTGCCAGCAGTGAAATTGGGGCAGGGCCGTCCTTT. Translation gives CASSEIGAGPSF.

CDR3: CASSQEGRQGYTF. Written as DNA, the CDR3 is TGCGCCAGCAGCCAAGAGGGTCGGCAGGGCTACACCTTC. This chain uses TRBV4-1 with TRBJ1-2; D remains ambiguous. Between the trimmed V and J ends, which lost 0 bases and 8 bases, there was a span of 10 bases. The CDR3 runs 13 residues. Germline assignment: CDR1 MGHRA and CDR2 YSYEKL.

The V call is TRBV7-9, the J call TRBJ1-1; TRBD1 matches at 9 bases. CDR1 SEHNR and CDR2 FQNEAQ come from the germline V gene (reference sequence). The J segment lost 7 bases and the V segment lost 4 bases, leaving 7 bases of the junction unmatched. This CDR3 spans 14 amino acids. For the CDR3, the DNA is TGTGCCAGCAGCTCCGGGACAGGGATCGGTGAAGCTTTCTTT. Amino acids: CASSSGTGIGEAFF.